One sample yielded the 11 T cell receptor beta chains listed below, sequenced in a study of T cells in Graves' hyperthyroidism and ophthalmopathy. Authors of the study amplified TCR beta CDR3 regions from RNA transcripts. A first-round RT-PCR of the TCR CDR3 used the HTBI primer set. MiXCR, applied by TCRdb to the multiplex PCR reads, yields one record per CDR3 protein. The table lists about 200,000 distinct CDR3 sequences, less than 20% of them singletons. The specimen was blood. Receptor source: a woman aged 50 to 65 with Graves' hyperthyroidism.

This clonotype was detected a few times. The chain is built from TRBV4-1 and TRBJ2-3; D perhaps matches TRBD2 (5 bases). This CDR3 spans 17 amino acids. V lost 0 bases and J lost 2, with 15 bases in between. The germline V gene encodes CDR1 MGHRA and CDR2 YSYEKL. CDR3 in amino acids: CASSQDLLVALTDTQYF. CDR3 coding DNA: TGCGCCAGCAGCCAAGATCTTCTAGTAGCGCTCACAGATACGCAGTATTTT.

Turning to this clonotype: At one boundary the junction diverges from the germline segment, which might be a read error. The chain joins TRBV2 to TRBJ1-4, with D perhaps matching TRBD1 (5 bases). This CDR3 is built from 16 residues. Germline V CDR1 and CDR2: SNHLY, FYNNEI. In DNA, the CDR3 is TGTGCCAGCAGCGAAGGGCAGGGAGTGGTCCGTGAAAAACTGTTTTTT. Translating it yields CASSEGQGVVREKLFF.

This clonotype was observed many times. The rearrangement uses TRBV20-1 and TRBJ2-1, with 13 nucleotides matching TRBD2. Germline CDR1 and CDR2: DFQATT and SNEGSKA (reference sequence). The junction had 11 bases not matched to a gene; V was cut back by 6 bases and J by 9 bases. The CDR3 sequence is 15 residues long. Written as DNA, the CDR3 is TGCAGTGCAAAAACACTAGCGGGAGGGACGGTTGAGCAGTTCTTC. It codes for CSAKTLAGGTVEQFF.

This clonotype came up many times. The chain combines TRBV2 with TRBJ2-1, with 7 bases lining up with TRBD2. V lost 4 bases, J lost 9 bases, and 3 bases stayed unmatched. This CDR3 is 12 amino acids long. CDR1 and CDR2 from the germline V gene are SNHLY and FYNNEI. The CDR3 region is CASSGGGSEQFF. DNA for the CDR3: TGTGCCAGCAGTGGGGGGGGGAGTGAGCAGTTCTTC.

Turning to this clonotype: This may come from a read error, since a much larger clone is one base off. The chain employs TRBV27 and TRBJ2-7; TRBD2 matches 7 bases. The CDR3 contains 18 residues. CDR1 and CDR2 from the germline V gene are MNHEY and SMNVEV (reference sequence). The CDR3 nucleotides read TGTGCCATCAGTCCATGGGCCATGACGCGGGAGAGTGAGCGCGAGCAGTACTTC. Amino acids: CAISPWAMTRESEREQYF.

In its sample, this clonotype was seen many times. The rearrangement uses TRBV6-1 and TRBJ2-5, with D perhaps TRBD1 (5 bases). CDR3 size: 14 residues. The ends were cut back, 4 bases at V and 2 bases at J, with 11 bases in the middle. CDR1 MNHNS and CDR2 SASEGT come from the germline V gene. CDR3 region: CASSGQPSQETQYF. The CDR3 region has the DNA TGTGCCAGCAGTGGACAGCCGTCACAAGAGACCCAGTACTTC.

This clonotype has only a few counts. The gene calls are TRBV6-1 and TRBJ2-7, with TRBD2 matching over 7 bases. The germline V gene encodes CDR1 MNHNS and CDR2 SASEGT. The CDR3 contains 12 residues. J gave up 3 bases and V 7 bases, and 3 bases lay outside the gene matches. The CDR3 bases are TGTGCCAGCACCGGGGACTACTACGAGCAGTACTTC. Translated, it gives CASTGDYYEQYF.

This clonotype was observed a few times. The CDR3 bases are TGTGCCAGCAGCCTCCTGGGACAGGGTGAAGAGACCCAGTACTTC. Translating it yields CASSLLGQGEETQYF. The J gene is TRBJ2-5, the V gene TRBV7-9, with 9 positions matching TRBD1. V lost 5 bases and J lost 3; bases outside the gene matches: 7. The V gene's germline CDR1 is SEHNR and CDR2 FQNEAQ (reference sequence). CDR3 length: 15 residues.

This clonotype was seen ten or more times. This chain links TRBV29-1 with TRBJ2-2; either TRBD1 or TRBD2 may supply D (5 bases each). The CDR3 contains 14 residues. Germline CDR1 SQVTM, CDR2 ANQGSEA. Trimming pared 5 bases from V and 7 bases from J, leaving 17 bases between. CDR3 nucleotide sequence: TGCAGCGTTTCCGGGACGTTAATCGGCGGGGAGCTGTTTTTT. The encoded protein is CSVSGTLIGGELFF.

Ten or more counts support this clonotype. The chain uses TRBV7-3 and TRBJ2-5; 11 positions match TRBD2. This CDR3 has 16 amino acids. Unmatched junction bases numbered 9, after V lost 5 bases and J lost 4 bases. In germline, CDR1 is SGHTA, CDR2 FQGTGA. The DNA of the CDR3 is TGTGCCAGCAGCGGAGGGGTAGCGGGAGGGTTAGAGACCCAGTACTTC. This sequence encodes CASSGGVAGGLETQYF.

Only a few counts were recorded for this clonotype. DNA of the CDR3: TGTGCCAGCAGCCGAGGTGGACAGGGAGCCAATGGCTACACCTTC. The encoded protein is CASSRGGQGANGYTF. The genes are TRBV12-3 or TRBV12-4 and TRBJ1-2, with 8 positions matching TRBD1. There are 15 residues in the CDR3. J lost 6 bases, V lost 6 bases, and 12 bases had no gene match.